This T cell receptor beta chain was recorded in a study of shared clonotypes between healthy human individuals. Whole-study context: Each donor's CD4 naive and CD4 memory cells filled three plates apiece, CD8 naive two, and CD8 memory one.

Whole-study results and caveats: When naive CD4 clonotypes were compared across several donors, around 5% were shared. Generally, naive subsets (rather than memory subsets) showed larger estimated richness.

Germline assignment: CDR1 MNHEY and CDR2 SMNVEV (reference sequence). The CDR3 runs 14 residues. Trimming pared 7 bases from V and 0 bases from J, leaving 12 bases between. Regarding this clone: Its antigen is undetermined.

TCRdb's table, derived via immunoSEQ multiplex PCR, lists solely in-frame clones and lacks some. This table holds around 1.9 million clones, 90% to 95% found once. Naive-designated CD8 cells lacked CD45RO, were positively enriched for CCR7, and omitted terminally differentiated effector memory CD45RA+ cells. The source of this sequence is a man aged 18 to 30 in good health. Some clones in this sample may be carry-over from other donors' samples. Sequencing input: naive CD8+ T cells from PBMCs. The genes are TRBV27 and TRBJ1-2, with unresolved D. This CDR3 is CASTPIGANYGYTF. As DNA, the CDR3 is TGTGCCAGCACCCCGATCGGGGCTAACTATGGCTACACCTTC.